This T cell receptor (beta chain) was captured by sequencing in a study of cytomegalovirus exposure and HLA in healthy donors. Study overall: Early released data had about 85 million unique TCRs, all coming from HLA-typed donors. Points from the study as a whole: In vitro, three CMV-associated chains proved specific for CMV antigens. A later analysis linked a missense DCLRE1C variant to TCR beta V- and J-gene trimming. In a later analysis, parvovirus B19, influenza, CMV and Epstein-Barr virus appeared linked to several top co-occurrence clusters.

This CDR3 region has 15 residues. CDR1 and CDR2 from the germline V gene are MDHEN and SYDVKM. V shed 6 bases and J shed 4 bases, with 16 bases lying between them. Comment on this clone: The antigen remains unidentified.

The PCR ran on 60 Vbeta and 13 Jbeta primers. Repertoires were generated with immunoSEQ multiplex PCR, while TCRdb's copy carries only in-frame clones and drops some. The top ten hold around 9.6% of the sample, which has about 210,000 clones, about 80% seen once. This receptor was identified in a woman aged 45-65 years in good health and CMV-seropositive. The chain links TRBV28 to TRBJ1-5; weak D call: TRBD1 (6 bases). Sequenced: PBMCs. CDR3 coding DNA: TGTGCCAGCAGCCGACACAGGGAAGGGAATCAGCCCCAGCATTTT. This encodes CASSRHREGNQPQHF.